Below are 8 T cell receptor beta chains sequenced from a single sample in a study of breast tumors, draining lymph nodes, adjacent tissues. The lymph nodes were axillary draining lymph nodes from breast cancer patients. TCRdb used MiXCR to reprocess the multiplex PCR reads, holding one entry per CDR3 protein. This sample has some 200,000 distinct CDR3 sequences, with approximately 31% found just once. The sample was axillary lymph node tissue. These receptors all come from a female donor with breast cancer. Some clones in this sample may be carry-over from other donors' samples.

This clonotype was observed at least ten times. The rearrangement links TRBV5-1 to TRBJ2-5, with 7 bases lining up with TRBD1. The length of the CDR3 is 14 residues. V trimming: 0 bases; J trimming: 5 bases; junction bases outside the gene matches: 4. Germline CDR1 is SGHRS and CDR2 is YFSETQ. CDR3 amino acids: CASSLGGQPETQYF. CDR3 coding DNA: TGCGCCAGCAGCTTGGGGGGACAGCCGGAGACCCAGTACTTC.

The V and J genes are TRBV29-1 and TRBJ2-1; D is possibly TRBD1 or TRBD2 (5 bases each). With 4 bases removed from V and 6 bases from J, the gap between germline ends came to 13 bases. The CDR3 extends over 13 amino acids. CDR1 and CDR2 from the germline V gene are SQVTM and ANQGSEA. This CDR3 is CSVVGTLPNEQFF. DNA for the CDR3: TGCAGCGTTGTCGGGACCCTACCCAATGAGCAGTTCTTC.

Remarks on this clonotype: An end of the junction does not agree with germline; a read error may underlie this. The chain recombines TRBV7-9 with TRBJ2-3, with 7 bases matching TRBD2. This CDR3 is 16 amino acids long. CDR1 and CDR2 (germline): SEHNR, FQNEAQ (reference sequence). The CDR3 spells CASNPGGEGSTDAQYF. The CDR3 DNA reads as TGTGCCAGCAACCCAGGAGGGGAGGGGAGCACAGATGCGCAGTATTTT.

For this clonotype: This may stem from a read error, because a much larger clone lies one nucleotide away. The chain uses TRBV6-2 or TRBV6-3 and TRBJ2-7; possibly TRBD2 for D (7 bases). Looked up from germline, CDR1 is MNHEY and CDR2 is SVGEGT. This CDR3 is 14 amino acids long. As DNA, the CDR3 is TGTGTCAGCGCCTTAGGGGGGGCCCCCTACGAGCAGTACTTC. It specifies CVSALGGAPYEQYF.

V usage is TRBV6-7 and J usage is TRBJ1-2; possible D gene TRBD1, 5 bases. TRBV6-7 is an ORF; its function is uncertain. The CDR3 length is 13 residues. With 8 bases removed from V and 5 bases from J, the gap between germline ends came to 15 bases. DNA for the CDR3: TGTGCCAGCTTAGTTCAGGGAACTTATGGCTACACCTTC. Its translation is CASLVQGTYGYTF.

This clonotype was picked up a small number of times. The rearrangement links TRBV6-5 to TRBJ2-5, with TRBD2 identical over 16 bases. From germline, CDR1 is MNHEY and CDR2 SVGAGI. V was clipped by 6 bases and J by 5 bases; unmatched bases: 9. The CDR3 length is 17 residues. CDR3 amino acids: CASRLGTSGGAGETQYF. CDR3 DNA: TGTGCCAGCAGACTCGGGACTAGCGGGGGGGCCGGGGAGACCCAGTACTTC.

There are many counts of this clonotype. J is TRBJ1-4 and V is TRBV7-9, with a weak D call TRBD1 (5 bases). The germline V gene encodes CDR1 SEHNR and CDR2 FQNEAQ (reference sequence). Trimming shortened V by 2 bases and J by 8 bases, and 12 bases separated the two germline ends. The CDR3 length is 14 residues. The CDR3 sequence is CASSLKQAGEKLFF. In nucleotides, the CDR3 is TGTGCCAGCAGCTTAAAACAGGCGGGAGAAAAACTGTTTTTT.

At least ten counts were recorded for this clonotype. This rearrangement joins TRBV7-9 to TRBJ1-6, with D possibly being TRBD1 (5 bases). The length of the CDR3 is 15 residues. CDR1 and CDR2 (germline): SEHNR, FQNEAQ (reference sequence). V lost 4 bases, J lost 6 bases, and 13 bases lay in between. The CDR3, as DNA: TGTGCCAGCAGCTCCTCCGGGACGGCTAATTCACCCCTCCACTTT. This codes for CASSSSGTANSPLHF.